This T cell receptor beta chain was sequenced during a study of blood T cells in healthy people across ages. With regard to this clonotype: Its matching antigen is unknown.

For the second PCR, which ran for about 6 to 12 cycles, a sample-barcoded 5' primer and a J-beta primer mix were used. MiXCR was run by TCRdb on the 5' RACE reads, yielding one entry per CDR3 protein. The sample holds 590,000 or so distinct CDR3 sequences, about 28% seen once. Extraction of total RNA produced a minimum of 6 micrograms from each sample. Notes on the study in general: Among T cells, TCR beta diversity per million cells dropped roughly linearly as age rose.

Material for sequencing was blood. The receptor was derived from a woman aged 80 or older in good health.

CDR3 amino acids: CASSGSGGAGELFF. The CDR3 nucleotides are TGTGCCAGCAGCGGTAGCGGGGGGGCCGGGGAGCTGTTTTTT. The chain links TRBV9 to TRBJ2-2; 11 bases agree with TRBD2. This CDR3 is built from 14 residues. Trimming cost V 3 bases and J 6 bases; bases outside gene matches: 1. Germline CDR1 SGDLS, CDR2 YYNGEE.